This T cell receptor (beta chain) was recorded in a study of radiotherapy plus CTLA-4 blockade in lung cancer. On the study more broadly: Among all patients, 15% to 20% showed objective responses, while 30% to 35% had disease control. General study points: Radiotherapy plus ipilimumab was followed by expansion in blood of tumor-derived TCR clones. It was early blood T cell clone dynamics, with interferon-beta, that reportedly best predicted response.

Some clones are missing from TCRdb's copy, which holds only in-frame ones; the method was immunoSEQ multiplex PCR. The data show roughly 30,000 clones, 77% seen once. Germline V lookup: CDR1 SNHLY, CDR2 FYNNEI. Trimming removed 4 bases from V and 2 bases from J, with 12 bases in between. This CDR3 has 15 amino acids. Treatment of patients with chemo-refractory metastatic non-small-cell lung cancer consisted of focal radiation plus CTLA-4 blockade with ipilimumab. Concerning this clone itself: Its antigen is unknown.

J is TRBJ1-5 and V is TRBV2; the D is unclear. This material consisted of peripheral blood, taken from a patient treated with radiotherapy plus ipilimumab. The TCR sequence derives from a human donor with non-small cell lung cancer that progressed on radiotherapy plus ipilimumab. CDR3 nucleotide sequence: TGTGCCAGCAGTGGCCGAAGGGTGGGCAATCAGCCCCAGCATTTT. As protein: CASSGRRVGNQPQHF.